The source of this TCR beta chain is a study of regulatory T cells in long-lasting Graves disease. Arm-PCR of CDR3 regions and iRepertoire HTBI primers were used to build TCR beta libraries. TCRdb independently ran MiXCR on the multiplex PCR reads; one entry per CDR3 protein. Of some 350,000 distinct CDR3 sequences in the sample, 15% to 20% were seen once. Time point given: newly diagnosed GD, antithyroid drugs for less than 3 months. There was RNA extracted from PBMCs, and the TCR library was made from it. Looked up from germline, CDR1 is DFQATT and CDR2 is SNEGSKA (reference sequence). The CDR3 consists of 16 residues. The ends lost 3 bases at V and 2 bases at J; junction bases unmatched: 12. This sample also appeared in a second study, on T cells in Graves' hyperthyroidism and ophthalmopathy. In that study: Investigators excluded patients with uncontrolled infection, other autoimmune disease, pregnancy or lactation.

This clonotype was obtained from a woman aged 18-30 years with Graves disease. The material sequenced was peripheral blood mononuclear cells (PBMCs), taken at new diagnosis, from a patient treated with antithyroid drugs. The chain links TRBV20-1 to TRBJ1-2, with 7 positions matching TRBD1. CDR3 sequence: CSARERPGTANYGYTF. The CDR3 nucleotides are TGCAGTGCTAGGGAGAGACCCGGGACAGCGAACTATGGCTACACCTTC.